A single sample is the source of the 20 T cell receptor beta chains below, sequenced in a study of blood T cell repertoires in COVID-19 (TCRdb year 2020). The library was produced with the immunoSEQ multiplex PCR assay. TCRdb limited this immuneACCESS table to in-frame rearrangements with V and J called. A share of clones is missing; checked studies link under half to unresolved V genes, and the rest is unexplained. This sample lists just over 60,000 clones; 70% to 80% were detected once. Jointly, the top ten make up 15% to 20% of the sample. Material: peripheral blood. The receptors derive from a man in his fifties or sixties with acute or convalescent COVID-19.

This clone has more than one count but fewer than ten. The CDR3 DNA reads TGTGCCTGGAGTTCGGGAGATGCACAGTATTTT. Translation: CAWSSGDAQYF. V usage is TRBV30 and J usage is TRBJ2-3; tentatively, D is TRBD2 (6 bases). The CDR3 spans 11 residues. Germline lookup yields CDR1 GTSNPN and CDR2 SVGIG (reference sequence). The V and J ends lost 2 bases and 12 bases respectively, with 12 bases between them.

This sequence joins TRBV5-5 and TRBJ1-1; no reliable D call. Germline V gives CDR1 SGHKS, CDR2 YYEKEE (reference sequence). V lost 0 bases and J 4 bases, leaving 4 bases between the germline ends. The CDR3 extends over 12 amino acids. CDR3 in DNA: TGTGCCAGCAGCTTGGTAGCCACTGAAGCTTTCTTT. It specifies CASSLVATEAFF.

CDR3 loop: CASSDPAGHYGYTF. CDR3 DNA sequence: TGTGCCAGCAGCGATCCGGCAGGGCACTATGGCTACACCTTC. This chain links TRBV2 with TRBJ1-2; D perhaps matches TRBD1 (5 bases). Trimming pared 6 bases from V and 3 bases from J, leaving 14 bases between. Germline assignment: CDR1 SNHLY and CDR2 FYNNEI. This CDR3 has 14 amino acids.

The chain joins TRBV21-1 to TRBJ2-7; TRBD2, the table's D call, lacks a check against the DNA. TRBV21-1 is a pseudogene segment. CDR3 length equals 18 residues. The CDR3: CASSKEGSSRERSYEQYF. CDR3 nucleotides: TGTGCCAGCAGCAAAGAGGGGTCATCACGGGAGCGATCCTACGAGCAGTACTTC.

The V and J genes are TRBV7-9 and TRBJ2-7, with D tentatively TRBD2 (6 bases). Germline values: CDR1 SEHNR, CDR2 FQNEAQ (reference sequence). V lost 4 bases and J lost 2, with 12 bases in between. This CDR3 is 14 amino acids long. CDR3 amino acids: CASSYGGTAYEQYF. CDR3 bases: TGTGCCAGCAGCTACGGAGGGACGGCCTACGAGCAGTACTTC. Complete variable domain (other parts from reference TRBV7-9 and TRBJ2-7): DTGVSQNPRHKITKRGQNVTFRCDPISEHNRLYWYRQTLGQGPEFLTYFQNEAQLEKSRLLSDRFSAERPKGSFSTLEIQRTEQGDSAMYLCASSYGGTAYEQYFGPGTRLTVT.

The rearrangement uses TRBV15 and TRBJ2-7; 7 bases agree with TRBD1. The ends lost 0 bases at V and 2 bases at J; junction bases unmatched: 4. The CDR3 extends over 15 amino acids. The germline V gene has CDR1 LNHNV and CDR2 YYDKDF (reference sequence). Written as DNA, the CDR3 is TGTGCCACCAGCAGAGAAGGGACAGCCACCTACGAGCAGTACTTC. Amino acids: CATSREGTATYEQYF.

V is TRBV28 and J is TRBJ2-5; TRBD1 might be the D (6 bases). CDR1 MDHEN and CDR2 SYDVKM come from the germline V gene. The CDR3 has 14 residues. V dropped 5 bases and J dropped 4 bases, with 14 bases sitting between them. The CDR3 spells CASSAFRGRETQYF. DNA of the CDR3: TGTGCCAGCAGTGCATTCAGGGGACGAGAGACCCAGTACTTC.

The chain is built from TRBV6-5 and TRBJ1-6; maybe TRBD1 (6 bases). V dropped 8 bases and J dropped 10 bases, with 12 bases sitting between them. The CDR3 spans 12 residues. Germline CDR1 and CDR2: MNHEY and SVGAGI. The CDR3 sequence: CASARGNSPLHF. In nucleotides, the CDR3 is TGTGCCAGCGCCAGGGGAAACTCACCCCTCCACTTT.

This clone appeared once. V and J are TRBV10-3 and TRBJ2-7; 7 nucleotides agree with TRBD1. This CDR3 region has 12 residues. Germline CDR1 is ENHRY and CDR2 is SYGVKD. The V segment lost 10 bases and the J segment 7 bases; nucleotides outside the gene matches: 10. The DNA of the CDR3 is TGTGCCACCTCGACAGGGCTTGAGGAGCAGTACTTC. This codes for CATSTGLEEQYF.

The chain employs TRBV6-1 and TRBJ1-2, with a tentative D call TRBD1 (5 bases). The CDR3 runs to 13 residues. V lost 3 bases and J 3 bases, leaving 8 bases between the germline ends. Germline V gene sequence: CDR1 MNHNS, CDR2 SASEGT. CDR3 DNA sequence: TGTGCCAGCAGTGATAAGGGGTACTATGGCTACACCTTC. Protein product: CASSDKGYYGYTF.

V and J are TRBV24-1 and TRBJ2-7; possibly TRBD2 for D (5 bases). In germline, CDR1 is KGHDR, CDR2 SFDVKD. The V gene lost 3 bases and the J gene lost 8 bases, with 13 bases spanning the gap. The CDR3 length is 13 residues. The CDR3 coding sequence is TGTGCCACCAGTGATACGCAGACGGGGAAGCAGTACTTC. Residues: CATSDTQTGKQYF.

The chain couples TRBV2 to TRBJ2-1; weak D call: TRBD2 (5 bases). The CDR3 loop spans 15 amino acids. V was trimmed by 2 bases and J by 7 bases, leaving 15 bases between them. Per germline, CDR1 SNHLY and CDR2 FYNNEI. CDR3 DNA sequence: TGTGCCAGCAGTGAACGAGGGCTGAGCGTGAATGAGCAGTTCTTC. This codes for CASSERGLSVNEQFF.

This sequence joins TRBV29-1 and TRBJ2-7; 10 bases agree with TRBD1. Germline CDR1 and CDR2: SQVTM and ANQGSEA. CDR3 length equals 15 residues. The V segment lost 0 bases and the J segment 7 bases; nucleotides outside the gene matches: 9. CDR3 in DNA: TGCAGCGTTGAAGATCTCGGGACAGGGGTGGGAGAGCAGTACTTC. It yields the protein CSVEDLGTGVGEQYF.

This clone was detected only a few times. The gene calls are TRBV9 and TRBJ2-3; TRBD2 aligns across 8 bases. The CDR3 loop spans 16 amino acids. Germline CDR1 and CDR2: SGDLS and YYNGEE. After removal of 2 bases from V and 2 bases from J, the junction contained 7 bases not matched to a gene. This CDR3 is CASSVGAGGPTDTQYF. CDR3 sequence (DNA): TGTGCCAGCAGCGTCGGGGCGGGAGGTCCCACAGATACGCAGTATTTT.

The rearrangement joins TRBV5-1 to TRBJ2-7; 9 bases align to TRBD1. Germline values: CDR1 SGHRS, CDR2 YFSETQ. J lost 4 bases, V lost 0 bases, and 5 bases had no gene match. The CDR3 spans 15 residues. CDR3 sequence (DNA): TGCGCCAGCAGCTTGGCCGGGACAGGGTGGTACGAGCAGTACTTC. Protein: CASSLAGTGWYEQYF. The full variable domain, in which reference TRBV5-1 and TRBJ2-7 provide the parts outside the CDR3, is KAGVTQTPRYLIKTRGQQVTLSCSPISGHRSVSWYQQTPGQGLQFLFEYFSETQRNKGNFPGRFSGRQFSNSRSEMNVSTLELGDSALYLCASSLAGTGWYEQYFGPGTRLTVT.

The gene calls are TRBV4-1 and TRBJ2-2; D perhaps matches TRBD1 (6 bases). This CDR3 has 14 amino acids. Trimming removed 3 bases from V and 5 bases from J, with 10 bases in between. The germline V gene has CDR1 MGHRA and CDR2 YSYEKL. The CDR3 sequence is CASSQGAHTGELFF. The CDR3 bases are TGCGCCAGCAGCCAGGGGGCGCATACCGGGGAGCTGTTTTTT.

CDR3 nucleotides: TGCACCAGCAGCCAAGTTGGAGGGGTACAAGATACGCAGTATTTT. It encodes CTSSQVGGVQDTQYF. V and J are TRBV1 and TRBJ2-3; the D call of TRBD2 is as the table states it, not checked on the DNA. TRBV1 counts as a pseudogene. The CDR3 has 15 amino acids.

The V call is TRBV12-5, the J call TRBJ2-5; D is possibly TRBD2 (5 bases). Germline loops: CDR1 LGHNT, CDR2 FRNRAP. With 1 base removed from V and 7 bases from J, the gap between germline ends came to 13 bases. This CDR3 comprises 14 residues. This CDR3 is CASGLGTTEGTQYF. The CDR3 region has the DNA TGTGCTAGTGGTTTGGGAACTACCGAGGGGACCCAGTACTTC.

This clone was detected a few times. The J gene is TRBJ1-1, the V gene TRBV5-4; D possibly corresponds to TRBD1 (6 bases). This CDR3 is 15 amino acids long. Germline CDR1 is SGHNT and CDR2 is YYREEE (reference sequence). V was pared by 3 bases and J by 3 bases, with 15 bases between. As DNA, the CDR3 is TGTGCCAGCAGCTCCCTGCCCAGGGGCGACACTGAAGCTTTCTTT. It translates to CASSSLPRGDTEAFF.

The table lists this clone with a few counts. The CDR3 DNA reads TGTGCCAGCAGCTTGAGCGTCGAAACCTACGAGCAGTACTTC. This sequence encodes CASSLSVETYEQYF. This chain links TRBV7-8 with TRBJ2-7; D unresolved. V was pared by 3 bases and J by 2 bases, with 11 bases between. This CDR3 contains 14 residues. From germline, CDR1 is SGHVS and CDR2 FQNEAQ.